The 31 T cell receptor beta chains below all came from one sample that was sequenced in a study of blood T cell repertoires in COVID-19. The assay was immunoSEQ multiplex PCR, and TCRdb's table has in-frame clones only and misses some. Of approximately 140,000 clones in the sample, 85% are singletons; the top ten hold 3%. Sequences were obtained from peripheral blood. These receptors all stem from a woman aged 40 to 49 with active or convalescent COVID-19.

The V call is TRBV3-1 (or the pseudogene TRBV3-2), the J call TRBJ1-2; 8 bases map to TRBD1. The V and J ends lost 2 bases and 6 bases, in that order; junction bases with no gene match: 5. Germline assignment: CDR1 LGHDT and CDR2 YNNKEL (reference sequence). This CDR3 is 14 amino acids long. The CDR3, as DNA: TGTGCCAGCAGCCAACGGGACAGGAACAATGGCTACACCTTC. As protein: CASSQRDRNNGYTF.

The gene calls are TRBV3-1 (or the pseudogene TRBV3-2) and TRBJ2-2, with unresolved D. The CDR3 extends over 14 amino acids. Germline lookup yields CDR1 LGHDT and CDR2 YNNKEL (reference sequence). With 4 bases removed from V and 1 base from J, the gap between germline ends came to 7 bases. CDR3 in amino acids: CASSPLLNTGELFF. The CDR3 nucleotides are TGTGCCAGCAGCCCCCTCTTGAACACCGGGGAGCTGTTTTTT.

J is TRBJ1-5 and V is TRBV18; D not certain. CDR3 size: 14 residues. The V end was cut by 5 bases, the J end by 2 bases, with 10 bases between. Germline V gene lookup returns CDR1 KGHSH and CDR2 LQKENI. CDR3 loop: CASSTDTGNQPQHF. The CDR3 DNA is TGTGCCAGCTCAACCGACACCGGCAATCAGCCCCAGCATTTT.

The rearrangement uses TRBV27 and TRBJ1-1; D unclear. Germline V lookup: CDR1 MNHEY, CDR2 SMNVEV (reference sequence). V lost 1 base, J lost 9 bases, and 21 bases lay in between. This CDR3 has 16 residues. The CDR3 spells CASSLWTPGRAEKAFF. DNA for the CDR3: TGTGCCAGCAGTTTATGGACTCCGGGCCGGGCGGAGAAAGCTTTCTTT.

The chain has TRBV6-5 and TRBJ1-2; D might be TRBD1 (6 bases). CDR3 size: 13 residues. With 5 bases removed from V and 2 bases from J, the gap between germline ends came to 9 bases. Germline V CDR1 and CDR2: MNHEY, SVGAGI. CDR3 nucleotide sequence: TGTGCCAGCAGTACGACAGGCAACTATGGCTACACCTTC. Protein product: CASSTTGNYGYTF.

The chain is built from TRBV27 and TRBJ2-3, with TRBD1 matching over 7 bases. The CDR3 is 13 residues long. Trimming took 8 bases from V and 0 from J; bases not matched to a gene: 2. Germline values: CDR1 MNHEY, CDR2 SMNVEV (reference sequence). The CDR3 nucleotides read TGTGCCAGCGGGACAGTTAGCACAGATACGCAGTATTTT. Its translation: CASGTVSTDTQYF.

The chain is built from TRBV6-5 and TRBJ2-5; 10 bases map to TRBD1. V lost 6 bases, J lost 6 bases, and 10 bases stayed unmatched. CDR1 and CDR2 from the germline V gene are MNHEY and SVGAGI. This CDR3 has 15 amino acids. The CDR3 region is CASRTPGQGTQTQYF. Here the CDR3 DNA reads TGTGCCAGCAGAACTCCGGGACAGGGGACCCAGACCCAGTACTTC.

This clone was detected only once. The rearrangement links TRBV27 to TRBJ1-5, with D perhaps matching TRBD1 (5 bases). V gave up 3 bases and J gave up 2 bases, with 11 bases separating them. CDR3 length equals 15 residues. Germline V gene lookup returns CDR1 MNHEY and CDR2 SMNVEV (reference sequence). The chain's CDR3 is CASSFQGGGNQPQHF. Here the CDR3 DNA reads TGTGCCAGCAGTTTTCAGGGAGGGGGCAATCAGCCCCAGCATTTT.

The V and J genes are TRBV19 and TRBJ1-5; no firm D call. The CDR3 loop spans 12 amino acids. V dropped 1 base and J dropped 9 bases, with 7 bases sitting between them. CDR1 and CDR2 (germline): LNHDA, SQIVND (reference sequence). The CDR3 sequence is CASSIVEGPQHF. CDR3 bases: TGTGCCAGTAGTATAGTTGAGGGGCCCCAGCATTTT.

This clone was recorded once. The chain carries TRBV5-4 and TRBJ2-2, with no clear D. The CDR3 covers 15 residues. V lost 2 bases to trimming and J lost 1 base, with 9 bases between them. The germline gives CDR1 SGHNT, CDR2 YYREEE (reference sequence). CDR3 protein: CASSFNTLNTGELFF. For the CDR3, the DNA is TGTGCCAGCAGCTTCAATACATTGAACACCGGGGAGCTGTTTTTT.

This sequence joins TRBV9 and TRBJ2-1; D not certain. The CDR3 contains 15 residues. The germline V gene encodes CDR1 SGDLS and CDR2 YYNGEE. The V end was cut by 0 bases, the J end by 0 bases, with 7 bases between. The CDR3 loop is CASSVDYSSYNEQFF. Here the CDR3 DNA reads TGTGCCAGCAGCGTAGATTACAGCTCCTACAATGAGCAGTTCTTC.

The V call is TRBV27, the J call TRBJ1-2, with D possibly TRBD1 on 5 matching bases. This CDR3 is 13 amino acids long. V was trimmed by 9 bases and J by 3 bases, leaving 14 bases between them. The V gene's germline CDR1 is MNHEY and CDR2 SMNVEV (reference sequence). This chain's CDR3 is CASSWRGDYGYTF. The CDR3 coding sequence is TGTGCCAGTTCTTGGCGGGGCGACTATGGCTACACCTTC.

The chain carries TRBV7-9 and TRBJ1-4, with 7 bases matching TRBD1. Germline V CDR1 and CDR2: SEHNR, FQNEAQ (reference sequence). This CDR3 has 14 residues. Losses at the gene ends were 5 bases for V and 8 bases for J; bases not matched to a gene: 8. CDR3 bases: TGTGCCAGCAGCCAGAACAGGGGAATGGAAAAACTGTTTTTT. It codes for CASSQNRGMEKLFF.

The rearrangement joins TRBV3-1 (or the pseudogene TRBV3-2) to TRBJ1-3, with D hard to call. The germline CDR1 and CDR2 sequences are LGHDT and YNNKEL (reference sequence). V shed 4 bases and J shed 0 bases, with 25 bases lying between them. The length of the CDR3 is 20 residues. In nucleotides, the CDR3 is TGTGCCAGCAGCCGGGTGTGGGCGACCAACGAGAGGGACTCTGGAAACACCATATATTTT. Residues: CASSRVWATNERDSGNTIYF.

DNA for the CDR3: TGTGCCAGCAGCCAAGATCCCGCTCTTTACGCGGGGGAGCAGTACTTC. Translated: CASSQDPALYAGEQYF. V gene TRBV4-2 combines with J gene TRBJ2-7, with a tentative D call TRBD2 (6 bases). The CDR3 loop spans 16 amino acids. CDR1 is LGHNA, CDR2 YNFKEQ, per germline. Trimming removed 0 bases from V and 7 bases from J, with 19 bases in between.

This clone was detected ten times or more. V is TRBV19 and J is TRBJ1-5; D may be TRBD1 (6 bases). V was shortened by 5 bases and J by 4 bases, with 15 bases between the two germline ends. Germline CDR1 LNHDA, CDR2 SQIVND (reference sequence). The CDR3 runs to 15 residues. The CDR3 spells CASSPQKTGNQPQHF. DNA for the CDR3: TGTGCCAGTAGTCCCCAGAAGACAGGTAATCAGCCCCAGCATTTT.

This clone came up once. The chain uses TRBV18 and TRBJ2-7, with a tentative D call TRBD2 (6 bases). Per the germline V gene, CDR1 is KGHSH and CDR2 is LQKENI. V dropped 6 bases and J dropped 1 base, with 13 bases sitting between them. This CDR3 contains 14 residues. DNA of the CDR3: TGTGCCAGCTCCCCGGGACTCCTTTCCTACGAGCAGTACTTC. Protein product: CASSPGLLSYEQYF.

This chain's CDR3 is CASSIDLTVGSQPQHF. CDR3 in DNA: TGTGCCAGTAGTATAGACTTAACGGTTGGTAGTCAGCCCCAGCATTTT. The chain has TRBV19 and TRBJ1-5; D is unclear. CDR3 length: 16 amino acids. The V and J ends lost 0 bases and 6 bases respectively, with 15 bases between them. From germline, CDR1 is LNHDA and CDR2 SQIVND (reference sequence).

The genes are TRBV2 and TRBJ1-2; 7 nucleotides line up with TRBD1. The CDR3 covers 12 residues. With V trimmed by 9 bases and J by 7 bases, 8 bases remained unmatched. The germline V gene encodes CDR1 SNHLY and CDR2 FYNNEI. The CDR3 DNA reads TGTGCCAGTCTTGAGGGGGCAGGTGGCTACACCTTC. Translated: CASLEGAGGYTF.

This chain uses TRBV25-1 with TRBJ1-3; the D is unclear. Trimming left V 3 bases short and J 0 bases short, with 6 bases between. The CDR3 spans 14 residues. The germline gives CDR1 MGHDK, CDR2 SYGVNS. The CDR3 spells CASSDILSGNTIYF. The CDR3 DNA reads as TGTGCCAGCAGTGATATCCTCTCTGGAAACACCATATATTTT.

The chain has TRBV18 and TRBJ2-3, with a tentative D call TRBD1 (5 bases). The CDR3 has 15 amino acids. Germline V CDR1 and CDR2: KGHSH, LQKENI. Trimming shortened V by 2 bases and J by 4 bases, and 13 bases separated the two germline ends. This CDR3 is CASSPSPGSPDTQYF. The DNA of the CDR3 is TGTGCCAGCTCACCATCGCCAGGGTCCCCAGATACGCAGTATTTT.

The chain joins TRBV7-2 to TRBJ1-3; the D is unclear. Trimming removed 5 bases from V and 0 bases from J, with 11 bases in between. In germline, CDR1 is SGHTA, CDR2 FQGNSA. This CDR3 region has 15 residues. DNA of the CDR3: TGTGCCAGCAGCCGTGCAACAAGCTCTGGAAACACCATATATTTT. This codes for CASSRATSSGNTIYF.

In its sample, this clone was seen once. The J gene is TRBJ1-2, the V gene TRBV6-5; D is perhaps TRBD1 (6 bases). Germline assignment: CDR1 MNHEY and CDR2 SVGAGI. The germline V and J ends were trimmed by 2 bases and 3 bases, with 10 bases remaining between them. CDR3 length: 14 amino acids. The CDR3 protein is CASSYGRGDYGYTF. In nucleotides, the CDR3 is TGTGCCAGCAGTTACGGCAGGGGCGACTATGGCTACACCTTC.

This sequence joins TRBV5-1 and TRBJ2-3, with TRBD1 matching over 8 bases. With V trimmed by 6 bases and J by 2 bases, 2 bases remained unmatched. Germline loops: CDR1 SGHRS, CDR2 YFSETQ. The CDR3 sequence is 13 residues long. Written as DNA, the CDR3 is TGCGCCAGCACGGACAGGGTCACAGATACGCAGTATTTT. Protein sequence: CASTDRVTDTQYF. Supplemented by reference TRBV5-1 and TRBJ2-3, the full variable domain reads KAGVTQTPRYLIKTRGQQVTLSCSPISGHRSVSWYQQTPGQGLQFLFEYFSETQRNKGNFPGRFSGRQFSNSRSEMNVSTLELGDSALYLCASTDRVTDTQYFGPGTRLTVL.

The chain has TRBV7-2 and TRBJ2-1; 10 bases are shared with TRBD2. CDR3 size: 15 residues. V shed 5 bases, J shed 8 bases, and the junction held 9 bases outside the gene matches. CDR1 SGHTA and CDR2 FQGNSA come from the germline V gene. CDR3 coding DNA: TGTGCCAGCAGCCCTCAGGGGCTAGCGGGAGATGAGCAGTTCTTC. It translates to CASSPQGLAGDEQFF.

The CDR3 nucleotides read TGTGCCAGCAGTGTGACAGGGAACTATGGCTACACCTTC. Its protein product is CASSVTGNYGYTF. This chain links TRBV2 with TRBJ1-2; 7 bases are shared with TRBD1. Germline V lookup: CDR1 SNHLY, CDR2 FYNNEI. Trimming cost V 4 bases and J 2 bases; bases outside gene matches: 1. The CDR3 has 13 amino acids.

This CDR3 reads CASSPLGAGNSPLHF. Written as DNA, the CDR3 is TGTGCCAGCAGTCCACTGGGGGCAGGGAATTCACCCCTCCACTTT. V usage is TRBV28 and J usage is TRBJ1-6; tentative D call: TRBD1 (6 bases). Germline V gene data show CDR1 as MDHEN and CDR2 as SYDVKM. Trimming pared 5 bases from V and 7 bases from J, leaving 15 bases between. The CDR3 consists of 15 residues. The full variable domain, completed using reference TRBV28 and TRBJ1-6, is DVKVTQSSRYLVKRTGEKVFLECVQDMDHENMFWYRQDPGLGLRLIYFSYDVKMKEKGDIPEGYSVSREKKERFSLILESASTNQTSMYLCASSPLGAGNSPLHFGNGTRLTVT.

The chain has TRBV6-5 and TRBJ1-6, with 9 bases matching TRBD1. J was trimmed by 8 bases and V by 5 bases; bases with no gene match: 4. CDR3 length: 14 amino acids. Germline loops: CDR1 MNHEY, CDR2 SVGAGI. As DNA, the CDR3 is TGTGCCAGCAGTCGGACAGGGGAAGATTCACCCCTCCACTTT. This gives the protein CASSRTGEDSPLHF.

The rearrangement links TRBV29-1 to TRBJ2-1, with 13 bases matching TRBD2. The CDR3 has 18 residues. Unmatched junction bases numbered 9, after V lost 4 bases and J lost 0 bases. The germline gives CDR1 SQVTM, CDR2 ANQGSEA. CDR3 residues: CSVVFRTSGRLSYNEQFF. The DNA for the CDR3 is TGCAGCGTTGTATTCCGGACTAGCGGGAGACTCTCCTACAATGAGCAGTTCTTC.

The chain has TRBV14 and TRBJ1-1; D remains ambiguous. V was trimmed by 4 bases and J by 4 bases, leaving 16 bases between them. In germline, CDR1 is SGHDN, CDR2 FVKESK. The CDR3 extends over 15 amino acids. For the CDR3, the DNA is TGTGCCAGCAGCCCCCCGGGGTGGGTGAGCACTGAAGCTTTCTTT. Its translation: CASSPPGWVSTEAFF.

The gene calls are TRBV30 and TRBJ1-2, with D perhaps matching TRBD1 (5 bases). The CDR3 length is 15 residues. Germline CDR1 reads GTSNPN; CDR2 reads SVGIG (reference sequence). Deletions cut 0 bases from V and 6 bases from J, with 17 bases between. CDR3 amino acids: CAWSVLEEGRDGYTF. The CDR3 nucleotides read TGTGCCTGGAGTGTACTTGAGGAGGGGCGAGATGGCTACACCTTC.